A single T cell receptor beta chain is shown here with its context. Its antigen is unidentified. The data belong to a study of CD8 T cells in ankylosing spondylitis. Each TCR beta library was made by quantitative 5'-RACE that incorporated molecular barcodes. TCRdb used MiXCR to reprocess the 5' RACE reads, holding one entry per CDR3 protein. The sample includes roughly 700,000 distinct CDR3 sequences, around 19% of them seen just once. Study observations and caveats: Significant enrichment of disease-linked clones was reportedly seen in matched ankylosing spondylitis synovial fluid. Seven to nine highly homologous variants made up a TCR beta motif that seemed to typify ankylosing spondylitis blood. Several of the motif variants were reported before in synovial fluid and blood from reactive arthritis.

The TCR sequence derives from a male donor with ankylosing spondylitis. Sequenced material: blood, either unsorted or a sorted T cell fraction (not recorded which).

This CDR3 reads CASSHSLEPTGELFF. Written as DNA, the CDR3 is TGTGCCAGCAGCCACTCTCTAGAACCCACCGGGGAGCTGTTTTTT. The chain carries TRBV28 and TRBJ2-2; D ambiguous. The CDR3 sequence is 15 residues long. The germline V gene has CDR1 MDHEN and CDR2 SYDVKM. Trimming took off 6 bases at V and 4 bases at J, with 15 bases between the two ends.